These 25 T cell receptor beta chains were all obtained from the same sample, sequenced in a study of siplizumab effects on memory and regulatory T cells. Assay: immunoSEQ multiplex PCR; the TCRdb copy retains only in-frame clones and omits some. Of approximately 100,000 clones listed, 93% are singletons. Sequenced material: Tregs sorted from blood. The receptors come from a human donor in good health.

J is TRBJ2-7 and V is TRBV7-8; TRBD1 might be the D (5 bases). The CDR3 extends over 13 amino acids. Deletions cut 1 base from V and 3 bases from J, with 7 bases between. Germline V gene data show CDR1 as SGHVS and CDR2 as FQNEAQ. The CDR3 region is CASSLGQFYEQYF. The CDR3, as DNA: TGTGCCAGCAGCTTAGGACAGTTCTACGAGCAGTACTTC.

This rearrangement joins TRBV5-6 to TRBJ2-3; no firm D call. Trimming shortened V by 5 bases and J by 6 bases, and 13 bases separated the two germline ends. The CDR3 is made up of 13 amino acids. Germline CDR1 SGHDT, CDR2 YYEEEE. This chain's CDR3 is CASRDGYWDTQYF. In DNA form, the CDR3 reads TGTGCCAGCAGGGACGGGTATTGGGATACGCAGTATTTT.

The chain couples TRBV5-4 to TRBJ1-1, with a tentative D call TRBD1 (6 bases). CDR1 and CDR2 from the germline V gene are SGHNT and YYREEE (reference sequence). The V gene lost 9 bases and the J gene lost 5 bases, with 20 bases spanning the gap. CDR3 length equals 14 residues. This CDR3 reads CATGAGGYSTEAFF. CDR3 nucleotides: TGTGCCACGGGGGCGGGGGGCTATTCTACTGAAGCTTTCTTT.

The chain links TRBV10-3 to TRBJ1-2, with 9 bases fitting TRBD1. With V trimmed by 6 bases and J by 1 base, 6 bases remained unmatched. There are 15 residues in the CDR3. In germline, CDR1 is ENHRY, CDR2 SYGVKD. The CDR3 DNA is TGTGCCATCAGCCGCGGGACAGGGAGTAACTATGGCTACACCTTC. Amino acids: CAISRGTGSNYGYTF.

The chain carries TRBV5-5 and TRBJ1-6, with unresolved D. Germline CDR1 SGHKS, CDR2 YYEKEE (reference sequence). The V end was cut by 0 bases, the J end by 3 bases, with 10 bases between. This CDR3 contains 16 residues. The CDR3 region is CASSLGRGNYNSPLHF. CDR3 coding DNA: TGTGCCAGCAGCTTGGGGCGGGGAAACTATAATTCACCCCTCCACTTT.

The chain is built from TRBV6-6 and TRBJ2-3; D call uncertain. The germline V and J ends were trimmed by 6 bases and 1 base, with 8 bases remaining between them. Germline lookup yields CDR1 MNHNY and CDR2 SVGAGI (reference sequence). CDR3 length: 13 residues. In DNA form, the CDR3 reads TGTGCCAGCAGCTTGGTGGGCACAGATACGCAGTATTTT. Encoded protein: CASSLVGTDTQYF.

CDR3 nucleotides: TGTGCCAGTACGAACAGCATCAACACCGGGGAGCTGTTTTTT. Translation gives CASTNSINTGELFF. The chain has TRBV19 and TRBJ2-2; D unresolved. With 7 bases removed from V and 2 bases from J, the gap between germline ends came to 11 bases. The length of the CDR3 is 14 residues. Germline CDR1 reads LNHDA; CDR2 reads SQIVND (reference sequence).

The CDR3 DNA sequence: TGTGCCTGGAGTGTATCCGGTTTCGATGAGCAGTTCTTC. Encoded protein: CAWSVSGFDEQFF. The rearrangement joins TRBV30 to TRBJ2-1; no clear D gene. Germline values: CDR1 GTSNPN, CDR2 SVGIG (reference sequence). This CDR3 comprises 13 residues. The germline V and J ends were trimmed by 0 bases and 8 bases, with 11 bases remaining between them. Based on the CDR3 plus reference TRBV30 and TRBJ2-1, the full variable domain is SQTIHQWPATLVQPVGSPLSLECTVEGTSNPNLYWYRQAAGRGLQLLFYSVGIGQISSEVPQNLSASRPQDRQFILSSKKLLLSDSGFYLCAWSVSGFDEQFFGPGTRLTVL.

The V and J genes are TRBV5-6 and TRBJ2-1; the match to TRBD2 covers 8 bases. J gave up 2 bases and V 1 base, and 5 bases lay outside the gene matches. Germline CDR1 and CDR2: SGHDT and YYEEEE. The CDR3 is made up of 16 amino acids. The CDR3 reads CASSLYSGITYNEQFF. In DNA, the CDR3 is TGTGCCAGCAGCTTGTATAGCGGGATTACCTACAATGAGCAGTTCTTC.

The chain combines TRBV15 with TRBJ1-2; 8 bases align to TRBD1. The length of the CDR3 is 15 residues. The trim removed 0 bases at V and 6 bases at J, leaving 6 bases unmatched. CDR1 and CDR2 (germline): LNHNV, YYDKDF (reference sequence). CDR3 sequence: CATSRDNNRGDGYTF. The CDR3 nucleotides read TGTGCCACCAGCAGAGATAACAACAGGGGGGATGGCTACACCTTC. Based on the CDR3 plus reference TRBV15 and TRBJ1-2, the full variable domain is DAMVIQNPRYQVTQFGKPVTLSCSQTLNHNVMYWYQQKSSQAPKLLFHYYDKDFNNEADTPDNFQSRRPNTSFCFLDIRSPGLGDTAMYLCATSRDNNRGDGYTFGSGTRLTVV.

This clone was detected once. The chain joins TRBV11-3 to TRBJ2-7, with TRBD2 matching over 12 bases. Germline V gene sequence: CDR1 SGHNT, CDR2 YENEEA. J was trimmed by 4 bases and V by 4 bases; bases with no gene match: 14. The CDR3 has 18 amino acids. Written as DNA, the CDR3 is TGTGCCAGCAGCTCGGATGGTGTTGGGACTAGCGGGTGGTACGAGCAGTACTTC. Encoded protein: CASSSDGVGTSGWYEQYF. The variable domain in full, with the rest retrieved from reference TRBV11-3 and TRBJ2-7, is EAGVVQSPRYKIIEKKQPVAFWCNPISGHNTLYWYLQNLGQGPELLIRYENEEAVDDSQLPKDRFSAERLKGVDSTLKIQPAELGDSAVYLCASSSDGVGTSGWYEQYFGPGTRLTVT.

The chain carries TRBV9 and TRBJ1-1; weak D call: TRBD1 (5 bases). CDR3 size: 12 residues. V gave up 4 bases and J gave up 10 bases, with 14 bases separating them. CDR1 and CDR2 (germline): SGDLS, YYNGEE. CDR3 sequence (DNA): TGTGCCAGCAGCCAGGGCCTCGGAAGAGCTTTCTTT. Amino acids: CASSQGLGRAFF.

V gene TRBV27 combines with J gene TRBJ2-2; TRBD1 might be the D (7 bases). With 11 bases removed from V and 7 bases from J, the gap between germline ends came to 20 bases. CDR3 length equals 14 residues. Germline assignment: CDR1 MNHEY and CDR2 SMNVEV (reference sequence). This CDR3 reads CACNRQGGNGELFF. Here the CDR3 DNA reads TGTGCCTGTAACCGACAGGGAGGAAACGGGGAGCTGTTTTTT.

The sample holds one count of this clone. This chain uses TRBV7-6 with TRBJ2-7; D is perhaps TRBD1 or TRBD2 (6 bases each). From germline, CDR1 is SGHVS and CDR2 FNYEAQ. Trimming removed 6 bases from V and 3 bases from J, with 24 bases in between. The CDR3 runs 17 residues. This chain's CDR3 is CASSFAAWGAKSYEQYF. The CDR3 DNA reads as TGTGCCAGCAGTTTTGCGGCTTGGGGGGCGAAGAGCTACGAGCAGTACTTC.

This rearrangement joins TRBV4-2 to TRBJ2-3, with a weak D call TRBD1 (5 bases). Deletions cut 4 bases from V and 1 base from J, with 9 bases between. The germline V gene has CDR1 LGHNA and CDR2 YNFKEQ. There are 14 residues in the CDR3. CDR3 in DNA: TGTGCCAGCAGCCGGGGCGGCCGCACAGATACGCAGTATTTT. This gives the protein CASSRGGRTDTQYF.

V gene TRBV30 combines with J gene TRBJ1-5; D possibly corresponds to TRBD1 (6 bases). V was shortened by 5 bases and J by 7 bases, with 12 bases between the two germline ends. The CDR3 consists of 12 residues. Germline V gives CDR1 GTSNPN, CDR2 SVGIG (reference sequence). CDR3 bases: TGTGCCTGGTCAGGGGTTGAACAGCCCCAGCATTTT. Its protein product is CAWSGVEQPQHF.

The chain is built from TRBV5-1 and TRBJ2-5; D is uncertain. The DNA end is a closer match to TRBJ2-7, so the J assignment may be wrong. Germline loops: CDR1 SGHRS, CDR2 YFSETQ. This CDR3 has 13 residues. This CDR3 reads CASSLAWFDEQYF. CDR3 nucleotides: TGCGCCAGCAGCTTGGCGTGGTTCGACGAGCAGTACTTC.

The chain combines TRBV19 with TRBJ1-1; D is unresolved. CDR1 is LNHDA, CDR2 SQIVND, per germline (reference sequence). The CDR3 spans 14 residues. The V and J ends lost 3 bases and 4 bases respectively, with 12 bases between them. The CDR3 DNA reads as TGTGCCAGTAGTATCTTCGTTCGAGGCACTGAAGCTTTCTTT. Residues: CASSIFVRGTEAFF.

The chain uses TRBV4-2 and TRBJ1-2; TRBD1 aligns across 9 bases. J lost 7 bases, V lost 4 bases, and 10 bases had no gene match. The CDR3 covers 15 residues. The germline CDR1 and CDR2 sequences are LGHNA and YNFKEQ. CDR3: CASSPRLTGGRGYTF. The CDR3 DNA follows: TGTGCCAGCAGCCCTAGACTGACAGGGGGGCGTGGCTACACCTTC.

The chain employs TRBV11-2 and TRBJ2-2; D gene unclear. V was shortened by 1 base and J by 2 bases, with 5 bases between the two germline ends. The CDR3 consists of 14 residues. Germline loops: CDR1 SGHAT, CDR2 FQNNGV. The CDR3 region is CASSLGLNTGELFF. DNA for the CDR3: TGTGCCAGCAGCTTAGGACTTAACACCGGGGAGCTGTTTTTT.

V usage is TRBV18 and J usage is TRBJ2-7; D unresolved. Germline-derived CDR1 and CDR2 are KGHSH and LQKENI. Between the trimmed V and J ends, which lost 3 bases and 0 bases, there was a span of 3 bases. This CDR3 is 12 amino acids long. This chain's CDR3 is CASSPNSYEQYF. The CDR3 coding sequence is TGTGCCAGCTCACCGAACTCCTACGAGCAGTACTTC. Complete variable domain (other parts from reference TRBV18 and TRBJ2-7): NAGVMQNPRHLVRRRGQEARLRCSPMKGHSHVYWYRQLPEEGLKFMVYLQKENIIDESGMPKERFSAEFPKEGPSILRIQQVVRGDSAAYFCASSPNSYEQYFGPGTRLTVT.

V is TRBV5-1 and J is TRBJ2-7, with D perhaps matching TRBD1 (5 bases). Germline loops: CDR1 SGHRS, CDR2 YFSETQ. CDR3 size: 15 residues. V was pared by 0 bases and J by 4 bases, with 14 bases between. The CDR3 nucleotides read TGCGCCAGCAGCTTGGAAGCAGGGATAGCTTACGAGCAGTACTTC. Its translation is CASSLEAGIAYEQYF. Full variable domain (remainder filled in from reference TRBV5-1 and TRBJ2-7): KAGVTQTPRYLIKTRGQQVTLSCSPISGHRSVSWYQQTPGQGLQFLFEYFSETQRNKGNFPGRFSGRQFSNSRSEMNVSTLELGDSALYLCASSLEAGIAYEQYFGPGTRLTVT.

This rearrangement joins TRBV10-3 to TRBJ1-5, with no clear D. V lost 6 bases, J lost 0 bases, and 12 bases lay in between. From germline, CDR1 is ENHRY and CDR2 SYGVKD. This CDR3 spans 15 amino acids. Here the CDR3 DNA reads TGTGCCATCAGCCCACAAGTGGGTAGCAATCAGCCCCAGCATTTT. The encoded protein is CAISPQVGSNQPQHF.

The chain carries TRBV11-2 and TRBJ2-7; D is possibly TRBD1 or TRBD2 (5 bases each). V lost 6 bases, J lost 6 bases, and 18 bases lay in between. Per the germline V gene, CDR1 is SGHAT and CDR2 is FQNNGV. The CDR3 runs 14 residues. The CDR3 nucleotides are TGTGCCAGCAGAGAACCCGGGACCAACTCCGAGCAGTACTTC. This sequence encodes CASREPGTNSEQYF.

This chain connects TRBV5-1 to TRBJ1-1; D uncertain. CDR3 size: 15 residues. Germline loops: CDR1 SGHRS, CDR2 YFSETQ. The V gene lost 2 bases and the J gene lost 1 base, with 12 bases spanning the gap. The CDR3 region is CASSFESERNTEAFF. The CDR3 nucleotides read TGCGCCAGCAGCTTCGAGTCTGAGAGGAACACTGAAGCTTTCTTT.